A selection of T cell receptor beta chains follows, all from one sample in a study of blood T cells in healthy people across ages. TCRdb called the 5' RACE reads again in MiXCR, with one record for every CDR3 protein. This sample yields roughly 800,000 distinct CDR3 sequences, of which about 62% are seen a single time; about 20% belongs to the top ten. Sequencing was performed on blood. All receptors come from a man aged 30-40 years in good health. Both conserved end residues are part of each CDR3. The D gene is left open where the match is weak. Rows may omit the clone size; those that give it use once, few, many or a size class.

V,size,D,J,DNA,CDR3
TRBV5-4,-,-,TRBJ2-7,TGTGCCAGCAGCTCAGAGCCCGGGACGTTTGCCTACGAGCAGTACTTC,CASSSEPGTFAYEQYF
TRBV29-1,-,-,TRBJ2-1,TGCAGCGTTCAATCTCAGCGCGGGCGGGACTCCTACAATGAGCAGTTCTTC,CSVQSQRGRDSYNEQFF
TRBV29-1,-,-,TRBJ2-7,TGCAGCGTTGGACAGCGCTCCTACGAGCAGTACTTC,CSVGQRSYEQYF
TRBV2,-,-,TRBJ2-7,TGTGCCAGCTTACGGGAGACAGCCTACGAGCAGTACTTC,CASLRETAYEQYF
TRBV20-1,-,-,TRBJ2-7,TGCAGTGCTAGAGATTCGATCAGCGGGTACTACGAGCAGTACTTC,CSARDSISGYYEQYF
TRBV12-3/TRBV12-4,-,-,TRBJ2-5,TGTGCCAGCAGTTTAGAGGACGGGTTGGGCAGCTCGGTAGAGACCCAGTACTTC,CASSLEDGLGSSVETQYF
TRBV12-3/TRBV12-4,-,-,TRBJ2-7,TGTGCCAGCAGCCCCCGAGACAGAACTCCCTACGAGCAGTACTTC,CASSPRDRTPYEQYF
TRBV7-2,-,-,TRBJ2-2,TGTGCCAGCAGCTTAGATCGGCTTTACACCGGGGAGCTGTTTTTT,CASSLDRLYTGELFF
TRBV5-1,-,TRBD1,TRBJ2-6,TGCGCCAGCAGCTGGGACAGGGCCTCTGGGGCCAACGTCCTGACTTTC,CASSWDRASGANVLTF
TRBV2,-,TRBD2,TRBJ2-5,TGTGCCAGCAGTGTAAGAGCGGGAGGGCTAAAGACCCAGTACTTC,CASSVRAGGLKTQYF
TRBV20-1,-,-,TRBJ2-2,TGCGGAATTCGGGGGGCAAACACCGGGGAGCTGTTTTTT,CGIRGANTGELFF
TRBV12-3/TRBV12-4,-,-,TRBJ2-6,TGTGCCAGCAATTCTGGAGGGGCCAACGTCCTGACTTTC,CASNSGGANVLTF
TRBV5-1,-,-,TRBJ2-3,TGCGCCAGCAGCGGGACCTTTCAGGCAGATACGCAGTATTTT,CASSGTFQADTQYF
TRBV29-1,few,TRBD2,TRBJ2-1,TGCAGCGTCGAATATTGGCGGGAGGGCCTGTGGGAGCAGTTCTTC,CSVEYWREGLWEQFF
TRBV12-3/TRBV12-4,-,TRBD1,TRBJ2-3,TGTGCCAGCAATGGGCGGACAGGTACCACAGATACGCAGTATTTT,CASNGRTGTTDTQYF
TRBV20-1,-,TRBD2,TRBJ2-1,TGCAGTGCTAGAGAGGGACTAGCGGACTACAATGAGCAGTTCTTC,CSAREGLADYNEQFF
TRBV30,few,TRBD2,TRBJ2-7,TGTGCCTGGAAGGACGGGGGGAAGTACGAGCAGTACTTC,CAWKDGGKYEQYF
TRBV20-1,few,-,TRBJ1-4,TGCAGTGCGCAGGGACCTGAGACTAATGAAAAACTGTTTTTT,CSAQGPETNEKLFF
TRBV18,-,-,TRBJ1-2,TGTGCCAGCTCACCACCGACAGGACGTGGCTACACCTTC,CASSPPTGRGYTF
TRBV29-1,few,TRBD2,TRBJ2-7,TGCAGCGTTGAAGCCCCCATCCAACCTCCTAGCGGGAGAACGAGCTACGAGCAGTACTTC,CSVEAPIQPPSGRTSYEQYF
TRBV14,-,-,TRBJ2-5,TGTGCCAGCAGCCAATCCCCCGGAAGGGGAGAGAGTGAGCAGTACTTC,CASSQSPGRGESEQYF
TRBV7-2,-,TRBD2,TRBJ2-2,TGTGCCAGCAGCTTAGTATCGGGAGGGGCCGGGGAGCTGTTTTTT,CASSLVSGGAGELFF
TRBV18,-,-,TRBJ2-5,TGTGCCAGCTCCGAGGGACTCCAAGAGACCCAGTACTTC,CASSEGLQETQYF
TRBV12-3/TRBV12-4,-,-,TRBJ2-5,TGTGCCAGCAGTTTATGGGGGCGCGGGGAGACCCAGTACTTC,CASSLWGRGETQYF
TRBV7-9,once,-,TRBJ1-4,TGTGCCAGCAGCTTCCCCCAGGGTGGAGAAAAACTGTTTTTT,CASSFPQGGEKLFF
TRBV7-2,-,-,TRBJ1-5,TGTGCCAGCAGTCCGGGGGTAGCTACCAATCAGCCCCAGCATTTT,CASSPGVATNQPQHF
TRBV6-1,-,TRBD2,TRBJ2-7,TGTGCCAGCAGTGAATTAGCTAGCGGATCCGACGAGCAGTACTTC,CASSELASGSDEQYF
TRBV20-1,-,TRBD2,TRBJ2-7,TGCAGTGCCTGGACTAGCAGTTCCTACGAGCAGTACTTC,CSAWTSSSYEQYF
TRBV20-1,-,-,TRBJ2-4,TGCAGTGTGGGAGCCATAGCCAAAAACATTCAGTACTTC,CSVGAIAKNIQYF
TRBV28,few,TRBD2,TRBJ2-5,TGTGCCAGCAGCCCTCCACCCTTGACTAGCGGGGGAGGGGGGAGGAAAGAGACCCAGTACTTC,CASSPPPLTSGGGGRKETQYF
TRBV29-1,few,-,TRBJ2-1,TGCAGCGTTCCTACTTCGAACAATGAGCAGTTCTTC,CSVPTSNNEQFF
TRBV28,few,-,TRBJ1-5,TGTGCCAGCAGTTCCCGCAATCAGCCCCAGCATTTT,CASSSRNQPQHF
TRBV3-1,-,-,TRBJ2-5,TGTGCCAGCAGACCTGCAATCGGAGGAAGGGAGCAGTACTTC,CASRPAIGGREQYF
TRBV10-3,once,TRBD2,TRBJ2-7,TGTGCCATCAGTGTTCTGAGGGCGGGAGGTAGATACGAGCAGTACTTC,CAISVLRAGGRYEQYF
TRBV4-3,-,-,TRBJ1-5,TGCGCCAGCAGCCAAGATAGGAGAGGGGCAGGGGATCCGCCCCAGCATTTT,CASSQDRRGAGDPPQHF
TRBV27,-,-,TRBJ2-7,TGTGCCAGCAGTTTAACCGGGAACCTCTACGAGCAGTACTTC,CASSLTGNLYEQYF
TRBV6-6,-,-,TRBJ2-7,TGTGCCAGCAGTTACTTTCCCGGGGGCTACTACGAGCAGTACTTC,CASSYFPGGYYEQYF
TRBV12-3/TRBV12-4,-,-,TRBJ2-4,TGTGCCAGCAGTCTGTTCACTAGGCCACACATTCAGTACTTC,CASSLFTRPHIQYF
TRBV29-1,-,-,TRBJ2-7,TGCAGCGTTGAAGATAGGGGGGGATACGAGCAGTACTTC,CSVEDRGGYEQYF
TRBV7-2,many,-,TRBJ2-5,TGTGCCAGCAGCTTGGAGACCCAGTACTTC,CASSLETQYF
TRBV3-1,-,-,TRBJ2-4,TGTGCCAGCAGCACAGGAACGATAGCCAAAAACATTCAGTACTTC,CASSTGTIAKNIQYF
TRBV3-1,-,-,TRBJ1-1,TGTGCCAGCAGCCAAGTGGCAAGGAACACTGAAGCTTTCTTT,CASSQVARNTEAFF
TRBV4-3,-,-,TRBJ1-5,TGCGCCAGCAGCCAAGATTGGAAGGGCCGGGGCAATCAGCCCCAGCATTTT,CASSQDWKGRGNQPQHF
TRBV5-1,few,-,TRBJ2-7,TGCGCCAGCAGCACAGCGGGCACCCCCTACGAGCAGTACTTC,CASSTAGTPYEQYF
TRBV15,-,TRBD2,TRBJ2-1,TGTGCCACCAGCAGAGACCCTAGCGGGAACTTTGAGCAGTTCTTC,CATSRDPSGNFEQFF
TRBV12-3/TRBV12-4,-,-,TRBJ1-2,TGTGCCAGCAGAGAAAACCGTAGAGGAAGCTATGGCTACACCTTC,CASRENRRGSYGYTF
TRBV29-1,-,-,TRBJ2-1,TGCAGCGTCGCAACAGGGGCGGGGGAGCAGTTCTTC,CSVATGAGEQFF
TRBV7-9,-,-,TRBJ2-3,TGTGCCAGCAGCTTAGCGGGGGAACGACGGGCAGATACGCAGTATTTT,CASSLAGERRADTQYF
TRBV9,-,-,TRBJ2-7,TGTGCCAGCAGCGTGGGCCCGAAACTTGGGCCCTACGAGCAGTACTTC,CASSVGPKLGPYEQYF
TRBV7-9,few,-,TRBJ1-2,TGTGCCAGCAGGCCTAGTGGGGACAAGCCCATGGCTAACTATGGCTACACCTTC,CASRPSGDKPMANYGYTF
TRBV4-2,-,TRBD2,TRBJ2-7,TGTGCCAGCAGCCAAGGCTCGGCTAGCGGGAGGGAGACCGAGCAGTACTTC,CASSQGSASGRETEQYF
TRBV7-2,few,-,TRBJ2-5,TGTGCCAGCAGCTTTGAAGTGGGGGGCGGAAAGACCCAGTACTTC,CASSFEVGGGKTQYF